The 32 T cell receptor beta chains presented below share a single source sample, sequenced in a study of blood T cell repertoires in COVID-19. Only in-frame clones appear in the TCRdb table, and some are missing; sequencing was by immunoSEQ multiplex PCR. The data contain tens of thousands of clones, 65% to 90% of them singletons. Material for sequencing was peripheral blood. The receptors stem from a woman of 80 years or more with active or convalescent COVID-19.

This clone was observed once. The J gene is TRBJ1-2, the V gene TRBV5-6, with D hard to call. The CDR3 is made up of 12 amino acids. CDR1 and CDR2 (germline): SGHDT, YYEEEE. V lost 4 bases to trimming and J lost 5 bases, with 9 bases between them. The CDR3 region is CASSPGYYGYTF. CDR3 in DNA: TGTGCCAGCAGCCCAGGATATTATGGCTACACCTTC.

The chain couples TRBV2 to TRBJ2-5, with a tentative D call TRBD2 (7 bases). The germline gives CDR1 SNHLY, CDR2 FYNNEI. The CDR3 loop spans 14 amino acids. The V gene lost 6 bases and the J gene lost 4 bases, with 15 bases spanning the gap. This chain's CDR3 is CASSAGAGSETQYF. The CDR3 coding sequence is TGTGCCAGCAGCGCGGGGGCTGGGTCAGAGACCCAGTACTTC.

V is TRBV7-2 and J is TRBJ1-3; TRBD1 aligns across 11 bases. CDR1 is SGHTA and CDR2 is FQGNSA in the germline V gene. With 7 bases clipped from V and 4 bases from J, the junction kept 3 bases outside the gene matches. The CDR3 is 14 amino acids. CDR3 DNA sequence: TGTGCCAGCAAAGGGACAGGGGGGGGAAACACCATATATTTT. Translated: CASKGTGGGNTIYF.

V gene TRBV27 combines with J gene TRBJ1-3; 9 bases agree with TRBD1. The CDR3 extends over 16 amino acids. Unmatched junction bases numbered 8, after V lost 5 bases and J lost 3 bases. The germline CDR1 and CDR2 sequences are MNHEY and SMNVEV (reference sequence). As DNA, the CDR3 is TGTGCCAGCAGTGCTAACAGGGGGCTTCGTGGAAACACCATATATTTT. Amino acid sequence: CASSANRGLRGNTIYF.

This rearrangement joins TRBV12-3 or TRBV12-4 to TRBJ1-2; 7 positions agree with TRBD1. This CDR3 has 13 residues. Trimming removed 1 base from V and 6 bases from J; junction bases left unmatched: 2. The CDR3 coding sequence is TGTGCCAGCAGTTTAGGTGGGACAGATGGCTACACCTTC. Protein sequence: CASSLGGTDGYTF.

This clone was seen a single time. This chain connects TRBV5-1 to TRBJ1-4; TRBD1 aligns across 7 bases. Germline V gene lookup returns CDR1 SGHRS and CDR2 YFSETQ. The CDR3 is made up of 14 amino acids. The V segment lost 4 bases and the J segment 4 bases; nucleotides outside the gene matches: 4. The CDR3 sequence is CASSRGQSNEKLFF. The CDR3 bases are TGCGCCAGCAGCCGGGGACAGAGTAATGAAAAACTGTTTTTT.

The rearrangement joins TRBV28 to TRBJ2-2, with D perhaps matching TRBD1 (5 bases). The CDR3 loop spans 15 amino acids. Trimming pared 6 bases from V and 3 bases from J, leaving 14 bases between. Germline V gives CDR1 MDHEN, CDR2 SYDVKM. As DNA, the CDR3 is TGTGCCAGCAGGGCTCATAGACAGTACACCGGGGAGCTGTTTTTT. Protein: CASRAHRQYTGELFF.

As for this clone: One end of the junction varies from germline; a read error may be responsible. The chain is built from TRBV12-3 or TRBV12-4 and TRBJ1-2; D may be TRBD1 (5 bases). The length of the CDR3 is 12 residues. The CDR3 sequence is CASSPGEGRVVF. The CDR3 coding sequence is TGTGCCAGCAGCCCGGGGGAGGGCAGGGTGGTATTC.

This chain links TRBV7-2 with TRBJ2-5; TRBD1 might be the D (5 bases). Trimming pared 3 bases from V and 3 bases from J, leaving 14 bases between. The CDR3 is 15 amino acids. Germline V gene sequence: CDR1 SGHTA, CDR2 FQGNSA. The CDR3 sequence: CASSFGGAREETQYF. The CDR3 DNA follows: TGTGCCAGCAGCTTTGGTGGGGCCAGGGAAGAGACCCAGTACTTC.

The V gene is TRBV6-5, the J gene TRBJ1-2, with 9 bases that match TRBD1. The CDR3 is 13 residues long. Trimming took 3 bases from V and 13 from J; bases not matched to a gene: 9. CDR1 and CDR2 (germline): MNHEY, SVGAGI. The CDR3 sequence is CASSYVQGAYSTF. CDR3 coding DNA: TGTGCCAGCAGTTATGTACAGGGGGCGTATAGCACCTTC.

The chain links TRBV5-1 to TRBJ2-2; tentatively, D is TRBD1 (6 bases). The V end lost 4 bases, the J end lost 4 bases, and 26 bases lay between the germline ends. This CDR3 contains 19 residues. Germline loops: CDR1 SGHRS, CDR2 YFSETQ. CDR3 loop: CASSTGLLQGRRVTGELFF. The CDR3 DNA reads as TGCGCCAGCAGCACTGGCCTATTACAGGGACGACGAGTCACCGGGGAGCTGTTTTTT.

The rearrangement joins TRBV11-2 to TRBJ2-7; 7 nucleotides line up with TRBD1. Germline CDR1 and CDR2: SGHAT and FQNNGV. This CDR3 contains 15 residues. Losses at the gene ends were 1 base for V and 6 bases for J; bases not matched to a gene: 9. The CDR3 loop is CASSLAGGTFSEQYF. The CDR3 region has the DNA TGTGCCAGCAGCTTAGCAGGGGGTACTTTCTCCGAGCAGTACTTC. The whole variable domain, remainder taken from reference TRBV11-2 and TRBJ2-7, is EAGVAQSPRYKIIEKRQSVAFWCNPISGHATLYWYQQILGQGPKLLIQFQNNGVVDDSQLPKDRFSAERLKGVDSTLKIQPAKLEDSAVYLCASSLAGGTFSEQYFGPGTRLTVT.

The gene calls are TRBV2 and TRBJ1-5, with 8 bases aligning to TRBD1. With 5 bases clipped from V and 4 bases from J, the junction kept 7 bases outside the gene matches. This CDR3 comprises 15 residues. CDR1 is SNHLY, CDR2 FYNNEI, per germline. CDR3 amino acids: CASSMERQGNQPQHF. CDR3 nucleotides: TGTGCCAGCAGTATGGAAAGACAGGGGAATCAGCCCCAGCATTTT.

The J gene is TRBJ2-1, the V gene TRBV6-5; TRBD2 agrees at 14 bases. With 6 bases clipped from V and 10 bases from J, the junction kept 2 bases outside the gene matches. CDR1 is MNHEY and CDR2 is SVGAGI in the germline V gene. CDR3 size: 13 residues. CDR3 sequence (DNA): TGTGCCAGCAGAAGGACTAGCGGGGGGGAGCAGTTCTTC. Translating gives CASRRTSGGEQFF.

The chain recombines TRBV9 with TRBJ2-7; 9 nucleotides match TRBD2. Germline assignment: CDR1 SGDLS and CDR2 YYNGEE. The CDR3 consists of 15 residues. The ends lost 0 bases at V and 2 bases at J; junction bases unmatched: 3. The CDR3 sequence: CASSVASGVTYEQYF. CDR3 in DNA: TGTGCCAGCAGCGTAGCTAGCGGGGTAACCTACGAGCAGTACTTC.

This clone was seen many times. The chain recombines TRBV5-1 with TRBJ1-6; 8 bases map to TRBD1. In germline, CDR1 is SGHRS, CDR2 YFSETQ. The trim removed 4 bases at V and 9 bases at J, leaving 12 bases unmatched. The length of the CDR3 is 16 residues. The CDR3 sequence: CASSPTGQGLGSPLHF. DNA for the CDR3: TGCGCCAGCAGCCCTACCGGACAGGGCTTAGGTTCACCCCTCCACTTT.

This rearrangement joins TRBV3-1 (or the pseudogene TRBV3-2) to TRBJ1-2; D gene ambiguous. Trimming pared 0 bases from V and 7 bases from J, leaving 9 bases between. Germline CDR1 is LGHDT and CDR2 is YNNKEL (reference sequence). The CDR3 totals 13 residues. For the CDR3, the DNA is TGTGCCAGCAGCCAAGATTCCAGTTCTGGCTACACCTTC. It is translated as CASSQDSSSGYTF.

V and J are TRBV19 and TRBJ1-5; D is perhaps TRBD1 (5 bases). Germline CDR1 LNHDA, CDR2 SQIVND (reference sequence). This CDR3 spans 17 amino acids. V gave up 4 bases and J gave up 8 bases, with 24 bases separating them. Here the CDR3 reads CASSTPLGEKVRKPQHF. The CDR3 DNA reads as TGTGCCAGTAGTACGCCTTTAGGGGAAAAGGTTCGGAAGCCCCAGCATTTT.

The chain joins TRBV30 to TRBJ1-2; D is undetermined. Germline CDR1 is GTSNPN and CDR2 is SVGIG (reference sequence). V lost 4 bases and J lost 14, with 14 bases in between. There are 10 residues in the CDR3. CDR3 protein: CAWNPKEYTF. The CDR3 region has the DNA TGTGCCTGGAACCCTAAGGAGTATACCTTC.

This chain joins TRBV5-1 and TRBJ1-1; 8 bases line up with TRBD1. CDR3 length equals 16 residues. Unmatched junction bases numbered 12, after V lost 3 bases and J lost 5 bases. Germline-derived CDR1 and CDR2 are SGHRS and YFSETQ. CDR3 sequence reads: CASSSASQGGATEAFF. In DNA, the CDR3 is TGCGCCAGCAGCTCCGCATCACAGGGGGGGGCAACTGAAGCTTTCTTT. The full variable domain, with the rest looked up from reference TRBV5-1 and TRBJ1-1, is KAGVTQTPRYLIKTRGQQVTLSCSPISGHRSVSWYQQTPGQGLQFLFEYFSETQRNKGNFPGRFSGRQFSNSRSEMNVSTLELGDSALYLCASSSASQGGATEAFFGQGTRLTVV.

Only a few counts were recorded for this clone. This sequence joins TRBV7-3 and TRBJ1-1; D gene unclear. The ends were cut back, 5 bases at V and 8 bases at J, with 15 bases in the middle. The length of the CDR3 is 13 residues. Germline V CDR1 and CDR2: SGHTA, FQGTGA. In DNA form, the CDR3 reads TGTGCCAGCAGCCTTAAGCGGCAGACGGAAGCTTTCTTT. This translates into CASSLKRQTEAFF.

The CDR3 here is CASSLGTSRGSGYTF. The CDR3 bases are TGTGCCAGCAGCTTAGGGACATCACGAGGATCTGGCTACACCTTC. The rearrangement uses TRBV7-2 and TRBJ1-2; possible D gene TRBD1, 5 bases. The V gene's germline CDR1 is SGHTA and CDR2 FQGNSA. V dropped 1 base and J dropped 7 bases, with 16 bases sitting between them. This CDR3 is 15 amino acids long.

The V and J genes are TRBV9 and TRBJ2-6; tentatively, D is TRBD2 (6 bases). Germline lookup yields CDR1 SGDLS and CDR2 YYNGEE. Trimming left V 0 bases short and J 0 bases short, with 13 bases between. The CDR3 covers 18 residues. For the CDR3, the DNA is TGTGCCAGCAGCGTAGACCGGAGGGATAGCTCTGGGGCCAACGTCCTGACTTTC. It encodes CASSVDRRDSSGANVLTF.

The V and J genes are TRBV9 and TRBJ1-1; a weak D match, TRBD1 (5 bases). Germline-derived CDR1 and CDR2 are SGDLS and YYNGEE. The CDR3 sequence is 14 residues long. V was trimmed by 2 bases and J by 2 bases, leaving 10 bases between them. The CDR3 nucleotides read TGTGCCAGCAGCGTCGGGGGGGAAAACACTGAAGCTTTCTTT. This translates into CASSVGGENTEAFF.

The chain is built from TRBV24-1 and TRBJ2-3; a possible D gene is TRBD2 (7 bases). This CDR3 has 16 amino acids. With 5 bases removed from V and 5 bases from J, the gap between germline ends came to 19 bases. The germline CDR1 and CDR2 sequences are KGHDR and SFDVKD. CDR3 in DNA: TGTGCCACCAGTGTAGGGGGGGCGTTACGAAAAGATACGCAGTATTTT. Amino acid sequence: CATSVGGALRKDTQYF.

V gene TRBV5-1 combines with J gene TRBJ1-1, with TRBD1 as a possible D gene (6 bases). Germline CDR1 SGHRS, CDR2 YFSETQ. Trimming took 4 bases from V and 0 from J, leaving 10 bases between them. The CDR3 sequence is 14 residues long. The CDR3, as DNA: TGCGCCAGCAGCCCGGACAGTGTGAACACTGAAGCTTTCTTT. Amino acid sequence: CASSPDSVNTEAFF.

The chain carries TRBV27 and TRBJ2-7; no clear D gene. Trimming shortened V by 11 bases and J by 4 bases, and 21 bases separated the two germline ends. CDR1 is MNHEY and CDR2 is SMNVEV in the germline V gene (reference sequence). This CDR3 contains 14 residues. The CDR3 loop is CAPASNIYSYEQYF. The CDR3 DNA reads TGTGCCCCTGCCAGCAATATCTACAGTTACGAGCAGTACTTC.

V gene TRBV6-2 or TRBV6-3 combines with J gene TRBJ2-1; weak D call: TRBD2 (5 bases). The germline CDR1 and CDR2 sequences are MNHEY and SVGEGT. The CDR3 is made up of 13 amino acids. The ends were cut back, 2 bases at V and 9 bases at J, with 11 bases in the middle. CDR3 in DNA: TGTGCCAGCAGTTACCTAGCCAACGGTGAGCAGTTCTTC. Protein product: CASSYLANGEQFF.

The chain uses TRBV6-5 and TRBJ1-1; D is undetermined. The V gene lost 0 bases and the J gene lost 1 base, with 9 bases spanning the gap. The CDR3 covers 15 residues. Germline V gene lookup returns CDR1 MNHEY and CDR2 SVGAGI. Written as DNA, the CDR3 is TGTGCCAGCAGTTACTCGTTGGCAGGGAACACTGAAGCTTTCTTT. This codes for CASSYSLAGNTEAFF.

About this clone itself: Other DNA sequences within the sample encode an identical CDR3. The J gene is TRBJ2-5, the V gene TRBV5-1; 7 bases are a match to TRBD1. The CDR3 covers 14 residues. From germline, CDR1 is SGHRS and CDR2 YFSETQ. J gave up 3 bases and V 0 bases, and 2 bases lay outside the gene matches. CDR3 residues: CASSLGTGEETQYF. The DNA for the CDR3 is TGCGCCAGCAGCTTGGGAACAGGGGAAGAGACCCAGTACTTC.

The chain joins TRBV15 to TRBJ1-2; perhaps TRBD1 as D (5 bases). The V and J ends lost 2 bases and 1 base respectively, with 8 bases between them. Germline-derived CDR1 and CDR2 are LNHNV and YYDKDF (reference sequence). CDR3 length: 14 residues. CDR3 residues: CATSRPQGNYGYTF. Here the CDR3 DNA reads TGTGCCACCAGCAGACCGCAGGGTAACTATGGCTACACCTTC.

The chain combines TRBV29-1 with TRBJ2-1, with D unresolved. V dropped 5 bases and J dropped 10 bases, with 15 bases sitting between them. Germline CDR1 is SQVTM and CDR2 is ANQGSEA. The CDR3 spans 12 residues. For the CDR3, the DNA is TGCAGCGTTCGCCGTTTTACATTCGAGCAGTTCTTC. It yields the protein CSVRRFTFEQFF.